This record covers a single T cell receptor (beta chain). What it recognizes is unknown. Using immunoSEQ multiplex PCR, the repertoire was profiled, and TCRdb retains in-frame clones only, with some absent. The sample yields approximately 150,000 clones, about 88% seen once. Time point described: baseline pretreatment blood. Treatment noted: 15 Gy SBRT to primary tumor, nephrectomy 4 weeks later. This renal cell carcinoma was of the clear cell type. CDR1 MNHNY and CDR2 SVGAGI come from the germline V gene (reference sequence). The length of the CDR3 is 14 residues. Trimming cost V 5 bases and J 5 bases; bases outside gene matches: 3. The data belong to a study of radiation and T cells in renal cell carcinoma. Study-wide points: Baseline intratumoral clonotype presence is unknown without pretreatment biopsies. In blood, top tumor clones expanded by 2 weeks, shrinking by 4.

The source of this sequence is a woman aged 65 to 85 with renal cell carcinoma. V is TRBV6-6 and J is TRBJ2-2; 9 nucleotides line up with TRBD2. The sample here was blood, taken from a patient whose treatment included radiotherapy and nephrectomy. The CDR3 DNA follows: TGTGCCAGCAGTCCAGGACTAGCGACCGGGGAGCTGTTTTTT. It is translated as CASSPGLATGELFF.